Listed below are T cell receptor beta chains from one sample, sequenced in a study of blood T cells in healthy people across ages. Via MiXCR, TCRdb re-called the 5' RACE reads, giving one row per CDR3 protein. Of more than 500,000 distinct CDR3 sequences detected, roughly a quarter appear once; the ten largest clones hold under 4.5%. The same data also went into a second study, on T cells of mothers and their children.

The sequenced sample consisted of blood. Receptors originate from a boy between 2 and 15 years old in good health. CDR3s include the opening cysteine and the closing phenylalanine or tryptophan. The order of the fields is V gene, CDR3 protein.

TRBV20-1 CSARSKTGIWDEQFF
TRBV4-1 CASSLRQGRNYGYTF
TRBV29-1 CSVGGFDEKLFF
TRBV7-9 CASSLGPRLAGGEQYF
TRBV20-1 CSARTSGRPTGELFF
TRBV5-5 CASSSDVYQETQYF
TRBV7-2 CASSTLAGGITEQFF
TRBV12-3/TRBV12-4 CASSLALIGAGNEQFF
TRBV15 CATSRDWDTVYHF
TRBV6-6 CASRDNNWGLEAQYF
TRBV5-1 CASRGDRGRQETQYF
TRBV5-1 CASSFRDIRDTQYF
TRBV3-1 CASSQEGGRGYTEAFF
TRBV13 CASSSGTDYEQYF
TRBV6-4 CASSDSDSPNSPLHF
TRBV6-2/TRBV6-3 CASTRLYSYEQYF
TRBV6-6 CASSKTGGVQPQHF
TRBV27 CASSLTASSYNEQFF
TRBV7-9 CASRNAKGQSDEKLFF
TRBV7-8 CASSLSRPENTEAFF